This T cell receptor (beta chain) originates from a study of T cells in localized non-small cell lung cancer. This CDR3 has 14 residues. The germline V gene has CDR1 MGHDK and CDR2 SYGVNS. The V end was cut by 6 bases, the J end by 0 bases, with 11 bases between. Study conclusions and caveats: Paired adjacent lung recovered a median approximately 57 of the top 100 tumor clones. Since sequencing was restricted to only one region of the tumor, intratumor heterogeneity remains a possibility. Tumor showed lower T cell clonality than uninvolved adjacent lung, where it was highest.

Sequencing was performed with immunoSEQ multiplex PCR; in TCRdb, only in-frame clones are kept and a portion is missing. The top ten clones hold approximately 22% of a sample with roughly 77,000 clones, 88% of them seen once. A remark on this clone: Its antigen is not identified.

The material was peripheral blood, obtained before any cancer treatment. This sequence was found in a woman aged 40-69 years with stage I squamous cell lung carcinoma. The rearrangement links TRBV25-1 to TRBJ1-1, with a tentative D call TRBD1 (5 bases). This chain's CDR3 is CASSQTGLNTEAFF. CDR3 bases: TGTGCCAGCAGCCAAACGGGGCTGAACACTGAAGCTTTCTTT.